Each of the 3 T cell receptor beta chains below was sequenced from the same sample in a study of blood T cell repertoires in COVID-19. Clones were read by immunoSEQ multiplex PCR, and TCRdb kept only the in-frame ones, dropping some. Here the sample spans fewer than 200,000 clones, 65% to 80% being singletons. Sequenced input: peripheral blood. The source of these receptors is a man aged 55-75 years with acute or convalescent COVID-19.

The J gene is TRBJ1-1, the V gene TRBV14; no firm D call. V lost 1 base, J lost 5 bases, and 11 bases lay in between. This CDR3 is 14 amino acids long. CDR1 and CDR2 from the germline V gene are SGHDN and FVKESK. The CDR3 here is CASSQGVSGTEAFF. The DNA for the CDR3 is TGTGCCAGCAGCCAAGGGGTTTCGGGGACTGAAGCTTTCTTT.

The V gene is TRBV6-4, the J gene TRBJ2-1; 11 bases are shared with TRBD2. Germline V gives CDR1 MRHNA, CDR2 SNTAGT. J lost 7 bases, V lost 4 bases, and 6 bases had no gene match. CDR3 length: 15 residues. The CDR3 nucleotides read TGTGCCAGCAGTGTGATAGCGGGGGGGCAAAATGAGCAGTTCTTC. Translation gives CASSVIAGGQNEQFF.

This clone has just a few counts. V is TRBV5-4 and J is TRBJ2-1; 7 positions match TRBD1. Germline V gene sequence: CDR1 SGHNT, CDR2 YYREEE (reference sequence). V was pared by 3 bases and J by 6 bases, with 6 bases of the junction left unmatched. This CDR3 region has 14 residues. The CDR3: CASSYNSGGNEQFF. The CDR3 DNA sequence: TGTGCCAGCAGCTATAACTCAGGGGGCAATGAGCAGTTCTTC.